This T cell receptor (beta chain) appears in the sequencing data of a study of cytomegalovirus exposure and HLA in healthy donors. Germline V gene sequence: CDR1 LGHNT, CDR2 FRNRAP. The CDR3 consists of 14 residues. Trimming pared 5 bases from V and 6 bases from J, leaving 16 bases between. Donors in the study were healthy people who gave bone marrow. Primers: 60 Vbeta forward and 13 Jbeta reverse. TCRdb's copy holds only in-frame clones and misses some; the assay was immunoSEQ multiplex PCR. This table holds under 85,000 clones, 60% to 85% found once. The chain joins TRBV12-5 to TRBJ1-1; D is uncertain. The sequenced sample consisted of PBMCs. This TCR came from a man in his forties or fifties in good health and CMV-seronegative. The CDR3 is CASGKPEVSPEAFF. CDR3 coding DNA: TGTGCTAGTGGTAAGCCAGAGGTTTCTCCTGAAGCTTTCTTT.